This TCR beta chain was identified during a study of blood T cell repertoires in COVID-19. Study information: Italy, Spain and the United States were the sources of the convalescent and acute COVID-19 samples. T cells, B-cell-depleted T cells, or PBMCs provided the cDNA or gDNA that served as material.

Authors' data handling: From reference gene primer amplification, estimates of nucleated cell counts were derived. Sequenced by immunoSEQ multiplex PCR; TCRdb stores in-frame clones only, minus some. The V and J calls and clone size are taken from that table; D and trimming were inferred from the DNA. The sample has about 180,000 clones, about nine tenths seen once. This sequence originates from a man aged 18 to 35 who had recovered from COVID-19. The specimen was peripheral blood.

CDR3 in amino acids: CASSQDLGGLRTQYF. CDR3 DNA sequence: TGCGCCAGCAGCCAAGATCTCGGGGGGCTGCGGACCCAGTACTTC. J is TRBJ2-5 and V is TRBV4-3, with D perhaps matching TRBD2 (7 bases). From germline, CDR1 is LGHNA and CDR2 YSLEER. This CDR3 spans 15 amino acids. V lost 0 bases to trimming and J lost 7 bases, with 15 bases between them.